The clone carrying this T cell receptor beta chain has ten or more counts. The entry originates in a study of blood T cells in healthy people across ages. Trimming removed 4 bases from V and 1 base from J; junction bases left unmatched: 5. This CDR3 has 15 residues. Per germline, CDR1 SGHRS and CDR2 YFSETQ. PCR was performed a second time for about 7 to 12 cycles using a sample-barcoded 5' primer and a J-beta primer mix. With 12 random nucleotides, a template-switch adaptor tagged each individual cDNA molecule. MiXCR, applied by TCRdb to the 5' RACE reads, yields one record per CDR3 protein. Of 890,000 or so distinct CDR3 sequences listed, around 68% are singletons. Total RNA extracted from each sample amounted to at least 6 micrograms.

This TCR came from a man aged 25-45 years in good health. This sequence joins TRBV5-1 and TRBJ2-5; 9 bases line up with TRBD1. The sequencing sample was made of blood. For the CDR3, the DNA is TGCGCCAGCAGCGACATACAGGGGGCCCAAGAGACCCAGTACTTC. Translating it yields CASSDIQGAQETQYF.